Below, 8 T cell receptor beta chains from the same sample are listed, as sequenced in a study of post-analysis software for immune sequencing data. General study findings and limits: Elevated frequency relative to controls characterized roughly five TRBV segments in patients, TRBV5-6, TRBV5-1 and TRBV20-1 among them.

These TCRs are of unknown antigen specificity. Researchers reported that TCR beta cDNA libraries carried unique molecular identifiers. TCRdb itself ran the PCR reads through MiXCR, one entry per CDR3 protein. The sample consists of about 680,000 distinct CDR3 sequences, 59% of them appearing once. Sequencing input: blood. These receptors all stem from a girl aged 2 to 10 with multiple sclerosis.

The chain carries TRBV10-2 and TRBJ2-3; D remains ambiguous. Germline V CDR1 and CDR2: WSHSY, SAAADI. The CDR3 covers 12 residues. V gave up 3 bases and J gave up 6 bases, with 7 bases separating them. The CDR3 is CASSDAMDTQYF. CDR3 DNA: TGCGCCAGCAGTGACGCAATGGATACGCAGTATTTT.

This clonotype was counted a few times. V usage is TRBV6-5 and J usage is TRBJ2-3; 12 bases align to TRBD2. Germline-derived CDR1 and CDR2 are MNHEY and SVGAGI. V was pared by 2 bases and J by 2 bases, with 8 bases of the junction left unmatched. The length of the CDR3 is 18 residues. This chain's CDR3 is CASSYGGTSGPPTDTQYF. In DNA form, the CDR3 reads TGTGCCAGCAGTTACGGGGGGACTAGCGGGCCTCCCACAGATACGCAGTATTTT.

This clonotype was seen a few times. This rearrangement joins TRBV11-2 to TRBJ2-3, with D possibly being TRBD2 (5 bases). This CDR3 is 16 amino acids long. CDR1 and CDR2 (germline): SGHAT, FQNNGV. Trimming left V 5 bases short and J 4 bases short, with 19 bases between. The CDR3, as DNA: TGTGCCAGCAGCCTATTGACGGGATACTTTGCAGATACGCAGTATTTT. This gives the protein CASSLLTGYFADTQYF.

The V and J genes are TRBV7-9 and TRBJ2-5; TRBD1 is a possible D gene (6 bases). The CDR3 contains 14 residues. CDR1 SEHNR and CDR2 FQNEAQ come from the germline V gene (reference sequence). Trimming took off 5 bases at V and 1 base at J, with 11 bases between the two ends. The CDR3 loop is CASSPPDSQETQYF. DNA for the CDR3: TGTGCCAGCAGCCCACCGGACAGCCAAGAGACCCAGTACTTC.

In its sample, this clonotype was seen once. V and J are TRBV6-2 or TRBV6-3 and TRBJ2-3; no definite D call. This CDR3 spans 13 amino acids. Trimming took off 2 bases at V and 2 bases at J, with 5 bases between the two ends. Germline CDR1 MNHEY, CDR2 SVGEGT. The CDR3 is CASSYDNTDTQYF. CDR3 nucleotides: TGTGCCAGCAGTTACGACAACACAGATACGCAGTATTTT.

The chain has TRBV4-1 and TRBJ2-1; 8 nucleotides line up with TRBD2. Germline CDR1 reads MGHRA; CDR2 reads YSYEKL. This CDR3 has 17 amino acids. V lost 3 bases, J lost 8 bases, and 15 bases stayed unmatched. CDR3 sequence: CASSHPPLSGTRDEQFF. DNA for the CDR3: TGCGCCAGCAGCCACCCACCGCTTAGCGGGACCCGGGATGAGCAGTTCTTC.

This chain links TRBV3-1 with TRBJ2-1; D is perhaps TRBD1 or TRBD2 (5 bases each). CDR1 LGHDT and CDR2 YNNKEL come from the germline V gene (reference sequence). The length of the CDR3 is 16 residues. Trimming cost V 1 base and J 8 bases, with 18 bases left between them. In DNA, the CDR3 is TGTGCCAGCAGCCAAGGGGGGATCCCGCGATCGGATGAGCAGTTCTTC. Encoded protein: CASSQGGIPRSDEQFF.

The chain joins TRBV20-1 to TRBJ2-5; TRBD2 matches at 13 bases. Germline V gives CDR1 DFQATT, CDR2 SNEGSKA (reference sequence). The V gene end was trimmed by 6 bases and the J gene end by 2 bases; junction bases not matched to a gene: 6. The CDR3 totals 15 residues. The CDR3 DNA is TGCAGTGCGACGACTAGCGGGGGGCTACAAGAGACCCAGTACTTC. The encoded protein is CSATTSGGLQETQYF.